The rows below give T cell receptor beta chains drawn from one sample of a study of cytomegalovirus exposure and HLA in healthy donors. TCRdb's table, derived via immunoSEQ multiplex PCR, lists solely in-frame clones and lacks some. The table includes fewer than 85,000 clones, over 85% detected once. Source material: PBMCs. The receptors were sampled from a young woman in good health and CMV-seropositive. Each CDR3 is given with its conserved first and last residue. A D gene is named only where the DNA matches it firmly. Clone size, where shown, is once, few, many, or a class for clones that have expanded.

clone size	V gene	D gene	J gene	CDR3 protein	CDR3 DNA
-	TRBV2	-	TRBJ2-7	CASRRAESSYEQYF	TGTGCCAGCAGGCGGGCAGAAAGCTCCTACGAGCAGTACTTC
-	TRBV7-2	-	TRBJ2-7	CASSSPGTLSYEQYF	TGTGCCAGCAGCTCCCCCGGGACTCTATCCTACGAGCAGTACTTC
-	TRBV4-3	-	TRBJ1-1	CASSQVSTGSNTEAFF	TGCGCCAGCAGCCAAGTCTCGACAGGATCTAACACTGAAGCTTTCTTT
-	TRBV28	TRBD2	TRBJ2-7	CASSKISPGLAREQYF	TGTGCCAGCAGCAAAATATCTCCGGGACTAGCTCGAGAGCAGTACTTC
-	TRBV27	-	TRBJ2-1	CASSLQGRNEQFF	TGTGCCAGCAGTTTACAGGGTCGCAATGAGCAGTTCTTC
-	TRBV5-1	-	TRBJ2-7	CASSFQQGYEQYF	TGCGCCAGCAGCTTCCAACAGGGCTACGAGCAGTACTTC
-	TRBV29-1	TRBD2	TRBJ2-2	CSVEESRLAGYRGIRELFF	TGCAGCGTTGAAGAGTCCCGACTAGCGGGATATCGGGGGATAAGGGAGCTGTTTTTT
-	TRBV15	TRBD1	TRBJ1-1	CATSRVAGGTEAFF	TGTGCCACCAGCAGAGTAGCAGGGGGCACTGAAGCTTTCTTT
-	TRBV6-5	-	TRBJ1-5	CASSRQVKSQPQHF	TGTGCCAGCAGCCGACAGGTGAAGAGCCAGCCCCAGCATTTT
-	TRBV5-7	-	TRBJ2-3	CASSSTSTPSTDTQYF	TGTGCCAGCAGCTCAACTAGTACCCCCAGCACAGATACGCAGTATTTT
-	TRBV5-6	-	TRBJ2-7	CASSPSGISYEQYF	TGTGCCAGCAGCCCCAGCGGAATCTCCTACGAGCAGTACTTC
-	TRBV2	TRBD1	TRBJ2-2	CASSESRGRTGELFF	TGTGCCAGCAGTGAGAGCAGGGGGCGCACCGGGGAGCTGTTTTTT
-	TRBV15	TRBD1	TRBJ2-1	CATSRGGQASYNEQFF	TGTGCCACCAGCAGAGGTGGACAGGCCTCCTACAATGAGCAGTTCTTC
-	TRBV7-9	TRBD1	TRBJ1-1	CASSSPGQGGTEAFF	TGTGCCAGCAGCTCTCCGGGACAGGGAGGCACTGAAGCTTTCTTT
-	TRBV10-3	TRBD1	TRBJ2-1	CAIGRTGLDNEQFF	TGTGCCATCGGGAGGACAGGGCTTGACAATGAGCAGTTCTTC
-	TRBV5-1	TRBD2	TRBJ2-2	CASSPSSGGITTGELFF	TGCGCCAGCAGCCCCTCGAGCGGGGGCATAACCACCGGGGAGCTGTTTTTT
-	TRBV2	TRBD2	TRBJ2-7	CASNSQLADEQYF	TGTGCCAGCAACTCCCAACTAGCGGACGAGCAGTACTTC
-	TRBV6-6	-	TRBJ1-5	CASSYSRGGDQPQHF	TGTGCCAGCAGTTACTCGAGGGGGGGCGACCAGCCCCAGCATTTT
-	TRBV9	TRBD1	TRBJ2-1	CASSPQDRGPIPYNEQFF	TGTGCCAGCAGCCCCCAAGACAGGGGGCCTATCCCCTACAATGAGCAGTTCTTC
-	TRBV5-1	-	TRBJ1-5	CASKRDTASNQPQHF	TGCGCCAGCAAGCGGGACACTGCTAGCAATCAGCCCCAGCATTTT
-	TRBV6-1	TRBD1	TRBJ1-2	CASKPPDREGYTF	TGTGCCAGCAAGCCCCCGGACAGGGAGGGCTACACCTTC
-	TRBV30	-	TRBJ1-4	CAWSVIGENEKLFF	TGTGCCTGGAGTGTAATCGGGGAGAATGAAAAACTGTTTTTT
-	TRBV19	TRBD1	TRBJ2-7	CASSGTGYEQYF	TGTGCCAGTAGCGGGACAGGCTACGAGCAGTACTTC
once	TRBV10-3	TRBD2	TRBJ2-7	CAIRTRGTSGRYEQYF	TGTGCCATCAGGACTCGGGGGACTAGCGGGAGATACGAGCAGTACTTC
-	TRBV28	-	TRBJ2-3	CASSSPIPTDTQYF	TGTGCCAGCAGTTCCCCCATTCCCACAGATACGCAGTATTTT
-	TRBV7-2	TRBD1	TRBJ2-1	CASSSGPGQIRRNEQFF	TGTGCCAGCAGCTCAGGCCCGGGACAGATAAGAAGGAATGAGCAGTTCTTC
-	TRBV18	TRBD1	TRBJ1-2	CASSPISVTGIKFGYTF	TGTGCCAGCTCACCAATATCGGTGACAGGGATAAAATTTGGCTACACCTTC
once	TRBV2	TRBD2	TRBJ2-3	CASRHSLAGEYVLTDTQYF	TGTGCCAGCAGGCATTCACTAGCGGGAGAATATGTTTTGACAGATACGCAGTATTTT
-	TRBV4-1	-	TRBJ2-1	CASSQEGQHNEQFF	TGCGCCAGCAGCCAGGAGGGACAGCACAATGAGCAGTTCTTC
once	TRBV19	-	TRBJ2-4	CASSIDRGQLKPLAKNIQYF	TGTGCCAGTAGTATAGATAGAGGACAGCTGAAACCTTTAGCCAAAAACATTCAGTACTTC
-	TRBV9	TRBD1	TRBJ2-3	CASRKGTASTDTQYF	TGTGCCAGCAGGAAGGGGACAGCTAGCACAGATACGCAGTATTTT
-	TRBV6-5	TRBD2	TRBJ2-7	CASSPGLAGDEQYF	TGTGCCAGCAGCCCGGGACTAGCGGGAGACGAGCAGTACTTC
-	TRBV7-9	-	TRBJ2-7	CASSPTEGGRTYEQYF	TGTGCCAGCAGCCCGACCGAGGGCGGGCGAACCTACGAGCAGTACTTC
-	TRBV12-5	TRBD2	TRBJ2-1	CASGLVLAGHNEQFF	TGTGCTAGTGGTTTGGTGCTAGCGGGTCACAATGAGCAGTTCTTC
-	TRBV18	-	TRBJ2-1	CASSPISWSYNEQFF	TGTGCCAGCTCACCAATTAGCTGGTCCTACAATGAGCAGTTCTTC
-	TRBV6-5	TRBD1	TRBJ1-1	CASSYSMDRVYTEAFF	TGTGCCAGCAGTTACTCCATGGACAGGGTCTACACTGAAGCTTTCTTT
once	TRBV15	-	TRBJ2-7	CATSRDRVFEQYF	TGTGCCACCAGCAGAGACAGGGTATTCGAGCAGTACTTC
-	TRBV10-3	TRBD2	TRBJ2-1	CAISAGTSVEQFF	TGTGCCATCAGTGCAGGGACTAGCGTCGAGCAGTTCTTC
-	TRBV6-6	-	TRBJ1-2	CASSYSAANYGYTF	TGTGCCAGCAGTTACTCGGCAGCGAACTATGGCTACACCTTC
once	TRBV4-1	TRBD2	TRBJ2-7	CASSQDPGLAGREQYF	TGCGCCAGCAGCCAAGATCCAGGACTAGCGGGACGCGAGCAGTACTTC
-	TRBV13	-	TRBJ2-2	CASSAGAGGELFF	TGTGCCAGCAGCGCCGGAGCGGGCGGGGAGCTGTTTTTT
-	TRBV6-6	TRBD1	TRBJ1-1	CASSYSGQVGTEAFF	TGTGCCAGCAGTTACTCGGGACAGGTGGGCACTGAAGCTTTCTTT
-	TRBV7-6	-	TRBJ1-5	CASSLAPGGKGNQPQHF	TGTGCCAGCAGCTTAGCGCCGGGGGGGAAGGGCAATCAGCCCCAGCATTTT
-	TRBV4-1	-	TRBJ2-6	CASSQDMIPGSSGANVLTF	TGCGCCAGCAGCCAAGACATGATACCGGGGAGCTCTGGGGCCAACGTCCTGACTTTC
-	TRBV5-1	-	TRBJ2-1	CASSFRDEQFF	TGCGCCAGCAGCTTTCGCGATGAGCAGTTCTTC